The sequence of this T cell receptor (beta chain) was determined in a study of shared clonotypes between healthy human individuals. Notes on the study in general: Represented genetic and exposure-history diversity was restricted by having few donors. The sharing of about 5% of naive CD4 clonotypes was seen across several donors. Some clonotypes were shared by all four sorted-subset donors, while others were not shared. The non-shared ones had lower generation probabilities than the shared ones.

For this clone: What it binds is unknown.

With 6 bases removed from V and 5 bases from J, the gap between germline ends came to 14 bases. CDR3 length: 14 residues. Germline V CDR1 and CDR2: KGHSH, LQKENI. Sequencing was performed with immunoSEQ multiplex PCR; in TCRdb, only in-frame clones are kept and a portion is missing. The sample shows 95,000 to 120,000 clones, around 68% of them seen only once. The sequence came from a woman aged 25 to 39 in good health. This chain uses TRBV18 with TRBJ2-1; possible D gene TRBD2, 6 bases. Material for sequencing was memory CD8+ T cells sorted from blood. Specified subset: CD45RO+ cells pooled with CCR7-negative TemRA cells. CDR3 sequence reads: CASSLVGGDNEQFF. The CDR3 nucleotides read TGTGCCAGCTCTCTAGTCGGAGGGGACAATGAGCAGTTCTTC.